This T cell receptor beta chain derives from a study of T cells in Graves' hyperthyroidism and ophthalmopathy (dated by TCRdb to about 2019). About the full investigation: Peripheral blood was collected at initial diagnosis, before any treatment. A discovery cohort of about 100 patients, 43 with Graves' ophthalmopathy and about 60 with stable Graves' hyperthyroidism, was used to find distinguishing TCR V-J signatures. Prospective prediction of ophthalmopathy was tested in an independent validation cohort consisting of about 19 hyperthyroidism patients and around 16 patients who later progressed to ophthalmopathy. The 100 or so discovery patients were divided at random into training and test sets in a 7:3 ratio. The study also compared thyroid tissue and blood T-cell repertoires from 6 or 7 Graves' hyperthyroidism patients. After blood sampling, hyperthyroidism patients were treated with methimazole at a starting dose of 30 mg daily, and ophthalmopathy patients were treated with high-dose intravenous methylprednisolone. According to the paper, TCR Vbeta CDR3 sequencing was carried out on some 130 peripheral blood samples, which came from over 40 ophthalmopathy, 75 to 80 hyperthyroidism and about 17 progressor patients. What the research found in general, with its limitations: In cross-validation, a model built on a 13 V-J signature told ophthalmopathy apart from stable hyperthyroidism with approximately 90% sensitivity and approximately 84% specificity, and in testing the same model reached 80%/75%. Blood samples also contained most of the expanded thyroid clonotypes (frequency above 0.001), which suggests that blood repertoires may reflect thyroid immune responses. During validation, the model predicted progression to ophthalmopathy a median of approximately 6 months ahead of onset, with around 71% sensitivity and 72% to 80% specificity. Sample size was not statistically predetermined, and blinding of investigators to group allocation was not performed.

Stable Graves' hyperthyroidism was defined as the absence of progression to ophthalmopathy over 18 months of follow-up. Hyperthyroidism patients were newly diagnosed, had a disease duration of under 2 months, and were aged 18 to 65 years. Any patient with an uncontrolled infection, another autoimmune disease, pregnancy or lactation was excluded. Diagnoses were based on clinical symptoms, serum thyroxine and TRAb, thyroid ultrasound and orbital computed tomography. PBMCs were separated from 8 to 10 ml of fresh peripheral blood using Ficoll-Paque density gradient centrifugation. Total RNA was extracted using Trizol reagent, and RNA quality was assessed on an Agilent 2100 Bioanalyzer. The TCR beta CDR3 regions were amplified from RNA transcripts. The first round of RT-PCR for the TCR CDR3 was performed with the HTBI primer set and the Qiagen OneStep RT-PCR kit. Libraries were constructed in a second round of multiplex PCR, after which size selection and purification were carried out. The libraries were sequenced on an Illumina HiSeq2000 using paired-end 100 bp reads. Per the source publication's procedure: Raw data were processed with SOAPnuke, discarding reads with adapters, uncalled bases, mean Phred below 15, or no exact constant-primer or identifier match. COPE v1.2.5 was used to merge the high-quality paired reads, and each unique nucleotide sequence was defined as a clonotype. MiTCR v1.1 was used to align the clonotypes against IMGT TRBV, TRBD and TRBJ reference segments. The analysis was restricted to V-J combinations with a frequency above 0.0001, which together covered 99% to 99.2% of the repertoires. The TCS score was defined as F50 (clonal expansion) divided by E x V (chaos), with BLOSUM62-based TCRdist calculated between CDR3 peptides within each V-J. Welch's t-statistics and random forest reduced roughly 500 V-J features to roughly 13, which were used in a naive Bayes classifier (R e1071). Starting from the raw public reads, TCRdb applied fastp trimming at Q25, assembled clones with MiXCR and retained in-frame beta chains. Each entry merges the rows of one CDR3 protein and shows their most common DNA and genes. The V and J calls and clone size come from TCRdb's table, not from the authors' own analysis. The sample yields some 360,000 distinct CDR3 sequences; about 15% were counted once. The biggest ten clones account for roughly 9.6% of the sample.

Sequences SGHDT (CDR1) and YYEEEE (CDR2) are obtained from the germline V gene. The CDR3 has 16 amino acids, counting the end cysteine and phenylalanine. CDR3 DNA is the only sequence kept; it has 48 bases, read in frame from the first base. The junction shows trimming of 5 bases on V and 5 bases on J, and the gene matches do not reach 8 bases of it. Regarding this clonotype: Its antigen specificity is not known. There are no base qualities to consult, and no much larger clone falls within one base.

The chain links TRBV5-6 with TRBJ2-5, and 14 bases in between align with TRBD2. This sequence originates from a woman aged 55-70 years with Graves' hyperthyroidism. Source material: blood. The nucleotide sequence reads TGTGCCAGCAGTTCCCGGGGACTAGCGGGAGTTGAGACCCAGTACTTC. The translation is CASSSRGLAGVETQYF.